This TCR beta chain came from a study of early T cells in non-severe SARS-CoV-2 infection. Individual cDNA molecules received unique molecular identifiers. TCRdb re-derived calls from the 5' RACE reads in MiXCR, one entry per CDR3 protein. This sample has about 76,000 distinct CDR3 sequences, with about a sixth found just once. This clonotype turned up a few times. The CDR3 length is 11 residues. Trimming took 5 bases from V and 7 from J, leaving 8 bases between them. Germline CDR1 SGHVS, CDR2 FNYEAQ. The J gene is TRBJ2-5, the V gene TRBV7-6; D is ambiguous. The TCR originated in an adult who was a healthcare worker with PCR-confirmed SARS-CoV-2 infection or an uninfected control (not recorded which). Specimen: whole blood. CDR3 loop: CASSALGTQYF. The CDR3 nucleotides read TGTGCCAGCAGCGCCCTGGGGACCCAGTACTTC.